Listed here is a single T cell receptor (beta chain). This sample stems from a study of blood T cell repertoires in COVID-19. Study details: Specimens from acute and convalescent COVID-19 originated in the United States, Italy and Spain.

Clones were sequenced by immunoSEQ multiplex PCR, and TCRdb holds only the in-frame ones, with some missing. The data contain about 200,000 clones, about 80% of them singletons. Donors in Cohort 3 counted as recovered after two negative PCRs, clearance, or symptom resolution. CDR3 length equals 18 residues. Trimming shortened V by 4 bases and J by 0 bases, and 19 bases separated the two germline ends. The germline V gene has CDR1 MNHEY and CDR2 SMNVEV (reference sequence). The V gene is TRBV27, the J gene TRBJ2-1; D perhaps matches TRBD2 (6 bases). Sample: PBMCs or T cells enriched from blood (not recorded which). This TCR derives from a man aged 40-55 years who had recovered from COVID-19. This CDR3 is CASSSVMRGVRSYNEQFF. CDR3 DNA sequence: TGTGCCAGCAGTTCCGTTATGCGCGGGGTCCGCTCCTACAATGAGCAGTTCTTC.